The 32 T cell receptor beta chains presented below share a single source sample, sequenced in a study of CD4 T cells in lung cancer. From the same resection, lung tissue at least 3 cm from the malignant lesion was taken. Sequenced by immunoSEQ multiplex PCR; TCRdb stores in-frame clones only, minus some. The sample lists about 10,000 clones; roughly three fifths were seen once. The specimen sequenced was normal lung tissue taken away from the tumor. The receptors were gathered from a man in his fifties or sixties with non-small cell lung cancer.

The V and J genes are TRBV7-9 and TRBJ1-4; 7 bases line up with TRBD1. The V gene's germline CDR1 is SEHNR and CDR2 FQNEAQ (reference sequence). The length of the CDR3 is 16 residues. With 5 bases clipped from V and 4 bases from J, the junction kept 10 bases outside the gene matches. The CDR3 region is CASSLSPDRFNEKLFF. CDR3 sequence (DNA): TGTGCCAGCAGCCTCTCGCCGGACAGGTTTAATGAAAAACTGTTTTTT.

The rearrangement joins TRBV28 to TRBJ2-2; D is ambiguous. The germline CDR1 and CDR2 sequences are MDHEN and SYDVKM. V lost 6 bases and J 4 bases, leaving 12 bases between the germline ends. The CDR3 consists of 14 residues. The CDR3 region has the DNA TGTGCCAGCAGACGTCAGCGAGCCACCGGGGAGCTGTTTTTT. Amino acids: CASRRQRATGELFF.

The chain couples TRBV2 to TRBJ2-6, with 9 bases that match TRBD1. The V segment lost 3 bases and the J segment 2 bases; nucleotides outside the gene matches: 2. The CDR3 is 16 residues long. Germline lookup yields CDR1 SNHLY and CDR2 FYNNEI. CDR3 residues: CASSEGQGAGANVLTF. DNA for the CDR3: TGTGCCAGCAGTGAGGGACAGGGAGCTGGGGCCAACGTCCTGACTTTC. Drawing the rest from reference TRBV2 and TRBJ2-6, the complete variable domain is EPEVTQTPSHQVTQMGQEVILRCVPISNHLYFYWYRQILGQKVEFLVSFYNNEISEKSEIFDDQFSVERPDGSNFTLKIRSTKLEDSAMYFCASSEGQGAGANVLTFGAGSRLTVL.

This clone was seen more than once but under ten times. V is TRBV28 and J is TRBJ1-5; 7 bases fit TRBD1. Losses at the gene ends were 2 bases for V and 3 bases for J; bases not matched to a gene: 4. The V gene's germline CDR1 is MDHEN and CDR2 SYDVKM. There are 15 residues in the CDR3. CDR3 loop: CASSLGDRHNQPQHF. The CDR3 DNA is TGTGCCAGCAGTTTAGGGGACAGACACAATCAGCCCCAGCATTTT.

The V and J genes are TRBV2 and TRBJ1-2, with 7 positions matching TRBD1. The CDR3 consists of 13 residues. Germline lookup yields CDR1 SNHLY and CDR2 FYNNEI. The J segment lost 2 bases and the V segment lost 6 bases, leaving 3 bases of the junction unmatched. The CDR3 DNA reads TGTGCCAGCAGGGCGACAGGGAACTATGGCTACACCTTC. Amino acid sequence: CASRATGNYGYTF.

By share, this clone counts as medium-sized (0.01 to 0.1%). This chain connects TRBV7-3 to TRBJ2-7, with D possibly TRBD1 on 5 matching bases. CDR1 and CDR2 (germline): SGHTA, FQGTGA. Trimming stripped 5 bases from V and 3 bases from J, with 17 bases between. This CDR3 has 15 amino acids. CDR3 in DNA: TGTGCCAGCAGCCCCTCAGACAGCCCCCACTACGAGCAGTACTTC. Protein product: CASSPSDSPHYEQYF.

The chain recombines TRBV19 with TRBJ1-1; 10 bases are a match to TRBD1. The CDR3 sequence is 13 residues long. The V gene's germline CDR1 is LNHDA and CDR2 SQIVND (reference sequence). The trim removed 7 bases at V and 6 bases at J, leaving 5 bases unmatched. CDR3 nucleotides: TGTGCCAGTACCGACAGGGGGCGCGCTGAAGCTTTCTTT. Encoded protein: CASTDRGRAEAFF.

In its sample, this clone was seen a few times. The rearrangement uses TRBV7-3 and TRBJ1-1; tentative D call: TRBD1 (5 bases). CDR1 is SGHTA, CDR2 FQGTGA, per germline. V was pared by 4 bases and J by 0 bases, with 15 bases between. There are 16 residues in the CDR3. The CDR3 DNA is TGTGCCAGCAGCTCAAAAGCGGGACGGATGAACACTGAAGCTTTCTTT. This translates into CASSSKAGRMNTEAFF.

J is TRBJ2-1 and V is TRBV12-5; D is uncertain. The CDR3 has 13 amino acids. V lost 2 bases, J lost 7 bases, and 9 bases lay in between. CDR1 is LGHNT and CDR2 is FRNRAP in the germline V gene. The CDR3 DNA sequence: TGTGCTAGTGGTTTGCCCGACGGGAATGAGCAGTTCTTC. This codes for CASGLPDGNEQFF.

This rearrangement joins TRBV27 to TRBJ2-5; TRBD2 matches at 8 bases. CDR1 and CDR2 from the germline V gene are MNHEY and SMNVEV (reference sequence). The CDR3 covers 13 residues. V was clipped by 8 bases and J by 5 bases; unmatched bases: 7. CDR3 sequence reads: CASALREGETQYF. The CDR3 DNA sequence: TGTGCCAGCGCTCTCCGGGAGGGCGAGACCCAGTACTTC.

This chain connects TRBV5-1 to TRBJ2-1, with TRBD1 identical over 9 bases. The CDR3 runs 14 residues. V shed 4 bases and J 9 bases; nucleotides not matched to a gene: 8. Germline CDR1 is SGHRS and CDR2 is YFSETQ. The CDR3 spells CASSTPGQGGEQFF. The DNA of the CDR3 is TGCGCCAGCAGCACACCGGGACAGGGTGGTGAGCAGTTCTTC. The complete variable domain, with remaining parts taken from reference TRBV5-1 and TRBJ2-1, reads KAGVTQTPRYLIKTRGQQVTLSCSPISGHRSVSWYQQTPGQGLQFLFEYFSETQRNKGNFPGRFSGRQFSNSRSEMNVSTLELGDSALYLCASSTPGQGGEQFFGPGTRLTVL.

The V and J genes are TRBV2 and TRBJ2-7; 12 bases line up with TRBD2. The CDR3 loop spans 14 amino acids. Trimming removed 5 bases from V and 6 bases from J; junction bases left unmatched: 5. Germline CDR1 and CDR2: SNHLY and FYNNEI. CDR3 protein: CASSPGLAGTEQYF. The CDR3 DNA reads TGTGCCAGCAGTCCCGGACTAGCGGGAACCGAGCAGTACTTC. Full variable domain (missing parts from reference TRBV2 and TRBJ2-7): EPEVTQTPSHQVTQMGQEVILRCVPISNHLYFYWYRQILGQKVEFLVSFYNNEISEKSEIFDDQFSVERPDGSNFTLKIRSTKLEDSAMYFCASSPGLAGTEQYFGPGTRLTVT.

In this sample, this clone turned up once. The chain carries TRBV30 and TRBJ1-1; 7 bases agree with TRBD1. In germline, CDR1 is GTSNPN, CDR2 SVGIG (reference sequence). J was trimmed by 2 bases and V by 3 bases; bases with no gene match: 9. The CDR3 runs to 15 residues. The CDR3 here is CAWRLGWTGNTEAFF. The CDR3 DNA follows: TGTGCCTGGAGACTTGGGTGGACAGGTAACACTGAAGCTTTCTTT.

This chain links TRBV30 with TRBJ1-5, with D possibly matching TRBD1 (5 bases). V was cut by 2 bases and J by 1 base, with 15 bases left in between. The CDR3 is 16 residues long. The germline V gene encodes CDR1 GTSNPN and CDR2 SVGIG (reference sequence). The DNA of the CDR3 is TGTGCCTGGAGTCCAACGGGCGGGGGAAGCAATCAGCCCCAGCATTTT. It codes for CAWSPTGGGSNQPQHF.

This clone was recorded only once. The rearrangement joins TRBV25-1 to TRBJ1-5; TRBD1 is a possible D gene (5 bases). In germline, CDR1 is MGHDK, CDR2 SYGVNS. CDR3 length equals 14 residues. V was trimmed by 1 base and J by 9 bases, leaving 13 bases between them. The CDR3 DNA reads TGTGCCAGCAGTGAATTCGGGGGTAGGGGGCCCCAGCATTTT. It is translated as CASSEFGGRGPQHF. The full variable domain, rest sourced from reference TRBV25-1 and TRBJ1-5, is EADIYQTPRYLVIGTGKKITLECSQTMGHDKMYWYQQDPGMELHLIHYSYGVNSTEKGDLSSESTVSRIRTEHFPLTLESARPSHTSQYLCASSEFGGRGPQHFGDGTRLSIL.

This clone is medium-sized within its sample. The chain joins TRBV9 to TRBJ1-3; 8 bases map to TRBD1. Germline V gene sequence: CDR1 SGDLS, CDR2 YYNGEE. The CDR3 extends over 14 amino acids. V lost 5 bases to trimming and J lost 0 bases; unmatched junction nucleotides: 1. The CDR3 reads CASRTGDSGNTIYF. CDR3 sequence (DNA): TGTGCCAGCAGGACAGGGGACTCTGGAAACACCATATATTTT. The whole variable domain, filled in from reference TRBV9 and TRBJ1-3, reads DSGVTQTPKHLITATGQRVTLRCSPRSGDLSVYWYQQSLDQGLQFLIQYYNGEERAKGNILERFSAQQFPDLHSELNLSSLELGDSALYFCASRTGDSGNTIYFGEGSWLTVV.

The chain uses TRBV7-7 and TRBJ2-5; 8 bases line up with TRBD2. CDR3 length: 13 residues. CDR1 is SSHAT and CDR2 is FNYEAQ in the germline V gene (reference sequence). V dropped 6 bases and J dropped 3; count of bases not matched to a gene: 3. CDR3 nucleotides: TGTGCCAGCAGAAGCGGGAGTGAAGAGACCCAGTACTTC. Translation gives CASRSGSEETQYF.

This chain links TRBV11-1 with TRBJ2-3; possible D gene TRBD1, 5 bases. The germline V gene has CDR1 SGHAT and CDR2 FQDESV (reference sequence). This CDR3 has 15 residues. Trimming cost V 2 bases and J 2 bases, with 11 bases left between them. CDR3 coding DNA: TGTGCCAGCAGCTTAATTTCAGGGCCCACAGATACGCAGTATTTT. It specifies CASSLISGPTDTQYF.

The sample holds a few counts of this clone. The V gene is TRBV5-1, the J gene TRBJ2-5; D is unresolved. The CDR3 is made up of 13 amino acids. Germline values: CDR1 SGHRS, CDR2 YFSETQ. Between the trimmed V and J ends, which lost 1 base and 0 bases, there was a span of 4 bases. For the CDR3, the DNA is TGCGCCAGCAGCTTGCAGTACCAAGAGACCCAGTACTTC. Residues: CASSLQYQETQYF.

V usage is TRBV5-1 and J usage is TRBJ2-5, with 8 bases that match TRBD1. The V gene's germline CDR1 is SGHRS and CDR2 YFSETQ. This CDR3 comprises 14 residues. The ends lost 6 bases at V and 0 bases at J; junction bases unmatched: 4. The CDR3 loop reads CASTQTGDQETQYF. The DNA of the CDR3 is TGCGCCAGCACCCAGACAGGGGACCAAGAGACCCAGTACTTC.

This clone has at least ten counts. The V and J genes are TRBV6-5 and TRBJ2-5; D possibly corresponds to TRBD2 (5 bases). Trimming pared 5 bases from V and 9 bases from J, leaving 19 bases between. The CDR3 has 14 amino acids. Germline CDR1 and CDR2: MNHEY and SVGAGI. CDR3 region: CASSLRTSGNSQYF. CDR3 sequence (DNA): TGTGCCAGCAGTCTTAGAACTTCCGGGAATTCCCAGTACTTC.

The chain joins TRBV25-1 to TRBJ2-3; 12 positions agree with TRBD1. V was clipped by 5 bases and J by 3 bases; unmatched bases: 12. Germline CDR1 reads MGHDK; CDR2 reads SYGVNS. This CDR3 contains 18 residues. The DNA for the CDR3 is TGTGCCAGCAGTTCCGGGACAGGGGGCGTGTTGGGGACAGATACGCAGTATTTT. The encoded protein is CASSSGTGGVLGTDTQYF.

The V and J genes are TRBV5-1 and TRBJ1-3; D gene ambiguous. Germline V gene data show CDR1 as SGHRS and CDR2 as YFSETQ. The V end lost 0 bases, the J end lost 0 bases, and 7 bases lay between the germline ends. The CDR3 spans 15 residues. The CDR3 sequence: CASSLAGFSGNTIYF. CDR3 nucleotides: TGCGCCAGCAGCTTGGCTGGCTTCTCTGGAAACACCATATATTTT.

The chain is built from TRBV7-9 and TRBJ1-2; D unresolved. This CDR3 comprises 14 residues. Germline values: CDR1 SEHNR, CDR2 FQNEAQ (reference sequence). V lost 5 bases, J lost 3 bases, and 13 bases lay in between. CDR3 in amino acids: CASSPEELHYGYTF. CDR3 DNA: TGTGCCAGCAGCCCCGAAGAGCTACACTATGGCTACACCTTC.

This chain links TRBV14 with TRBJ2-6; 9 bases are shared with TRBD1. With 3 bases clipped from V and 2 bases from J, the junction kept 5 bases outside the gene matches. The CDR3 has 17 amino acids. Per the germline V gene, CDR1 is SGHDN and CDR2 is FVKESK. CDR3 loop: CASSHGQGRTGANVLTF. The DNA for the CDR3 is TGTGCCAGCAGCCACGGACAGGGGCGAACTGGGGCCAACGTCCTGACTTTC.

The chain links TRBV7-3 to TRBJ2-3, with 10 bases matching TRBD2. The CDR3 extends over 15 amino acids. V dropped 5 bases and J dropped 1; count of bases not matched to a gene: 3. Germline CDR1 and CDR2: SGHTA and FQGTGA. CDR3 region: CASSPGTSGTDTQYF. CDR3 nucleotide sequence: TGTGCCAGCAGCCCCGGGACTAGCGGCACAGATACGCAGTATTTT.

The V gene is TRBV18, the J gene TRBJ2-7; 8 bases agree with TRBD2. Trimming at V came to 2 bases and at J to 6 bases, leaving 15 bases not matched to a gene. Germline V CDR1 and CDR2: KGHSH, LQKENI. The CDR3 is 17 residues long. The CDR3 sequence is CASSPGKSGSLSGEQYF. The CDR3 DNA is TGTGCCAGCTCACCAGGGAAAAGCGGGAGCCTGTCAGGCGAGCAGTACTTC.

The chain combines TRBV6-4 with TRBJ2-3, with D uncertain. Trimming cost V 3 bases and J 1 base, with 5 bases left between them. The germline gives CDR1 MRHNA, CDR2 SNTAGT. The CDR3 is 13 amino acids. CDR3 protein: CASSESGTDTQYF. CDR3 bases: TGTGCCAGCAGTGAGTCGGGCACAGATACGCAGTATTTT.

This clone has more than one count but fewer than ten. This chain connects TRBV29-1 to TRBJ2-5, with 7 positions matching TRBD1. V shed 5 bases and J 3 bases; nucleotides not matched to a gene: 3. Per germline, CDR1 SQVTM and CDR2 ANQGSEA. CDR3 length: 12 residues. CDR3 nucleotides: TGCAGCGTTACAGGGGTTAAAGAGACCCAGTACTTC. Residues: CSVTGVKETQYF. The whole variable domain, filled in from reference TRBV29-1 and TRBJ2-5, reads SAVISQKPSRDICQRGTSLTIQCQVDSQVTMMFWYRQQPGQSLTLIATANQGSEATYESGFVIDKFPISRPNLTFSTLTVSNMSPEDSSIYLCSVTGVKETQYFGPGTRLLVL.

This chain uses TRBV7-9 with TRBJ1-5; D gene unclear. Germline V gene data show CDR1 as SEHNR and CDR2 as FQNEAQ (reference sequence). This CDR3 is built from 15 residues. The germline V and J ends were trimmed by 5 bases and 0 bases, with 11 bases remaining between them. The CDR3 bases are TGTGCCAGCAGCCCTACAGATATTAGCAATCAGCCCCAGCATTTT. As protein: CASSPTDISNQPQHF.

This clone was seen a handful of times. J is TRBJ2-3 and V is TRBV10-3, with no clear D. V dropped 10 bases and J dropped 2 bases, with 10 bases sitting between them. This CDR3 is 12 amino acids long. Germline V gene lookup returns CDR1 ENHRY and CDR2 SYGVKD. CDR3 bases: TGTGCCACCCAACACCTCACAGATACGCAGTATTTT. Translating it yields CATQHLTDTQYF.

The V and J genes are TRBV29-1 and TRBJ1-4, with D possibly matching TRBD1 (5 bases). The V gene's germline CDR1 is SQVTM and CDR2 ANQGSEA. There are 13 residues in the CDR3. Trimming removed 7 bases from V and 6 bases from J, with 15 bases in between. CDR3 in DNA: TGCAGCGCTGACCTGGGCAGGGATGAAAAACTGTTTTTT. Protein product: CSADLGRDEKLFF.